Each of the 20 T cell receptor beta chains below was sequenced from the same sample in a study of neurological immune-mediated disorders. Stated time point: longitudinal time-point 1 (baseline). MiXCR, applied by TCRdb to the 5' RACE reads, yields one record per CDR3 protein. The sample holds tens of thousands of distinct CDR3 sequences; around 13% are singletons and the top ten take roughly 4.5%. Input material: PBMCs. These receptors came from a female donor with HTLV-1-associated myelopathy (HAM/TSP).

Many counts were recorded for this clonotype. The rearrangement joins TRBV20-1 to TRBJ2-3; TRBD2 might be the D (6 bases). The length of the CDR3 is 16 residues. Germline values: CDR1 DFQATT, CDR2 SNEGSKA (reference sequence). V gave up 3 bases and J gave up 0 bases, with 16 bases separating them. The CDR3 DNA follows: TGCAGTGCTAGGGGGGGACCAACCTCTAGCACAGATACGCAGTATTTT. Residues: CSARGGPTSSTDTQYF.

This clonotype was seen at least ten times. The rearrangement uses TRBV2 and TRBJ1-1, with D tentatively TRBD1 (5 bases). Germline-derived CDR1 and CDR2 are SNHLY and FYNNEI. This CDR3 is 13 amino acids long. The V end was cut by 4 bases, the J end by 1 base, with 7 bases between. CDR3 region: CASSGDGNTEAFF. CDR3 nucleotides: TGTGCCAGCAGTGGGGACGGGAACACTGAAGCTTTCTTT.

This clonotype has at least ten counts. This chain's CDR3 is CASSVQGHGELFF. The DNA for the CDR3 is TGTGCCAGCAGCGTTCAGGGGCACGGGGAGCTGTTTTTT. V gene TRBV9 combines with J gene TRBJ2-2; TRBD1 might be the D (6 bases). The CDR3 has 13 amino acids. Germline V CDR1 and CDR2: SGDLS, YYNGEE. With 2 bases removed from V and 7 bases from J, the gap between germline ends came to 9 bases.

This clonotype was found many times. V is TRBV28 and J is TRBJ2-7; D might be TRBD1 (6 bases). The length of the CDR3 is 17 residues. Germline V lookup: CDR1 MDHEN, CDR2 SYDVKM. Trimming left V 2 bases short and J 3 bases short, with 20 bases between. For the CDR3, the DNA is TGTGCCAGCAGTTTAGCCCGGATACAGGGAGACAGCTACGAGCAGTACTTC. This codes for CASSLARIQGDSYEQYF.

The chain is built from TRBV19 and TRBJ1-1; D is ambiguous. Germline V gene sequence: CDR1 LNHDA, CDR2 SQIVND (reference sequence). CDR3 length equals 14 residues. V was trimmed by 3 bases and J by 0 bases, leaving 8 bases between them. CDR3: CASSISSLNTEAFF. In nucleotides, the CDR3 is TGTGCCAGTAGTATTTCCAGTCTGAACACTGAAGCTTTCTTT.

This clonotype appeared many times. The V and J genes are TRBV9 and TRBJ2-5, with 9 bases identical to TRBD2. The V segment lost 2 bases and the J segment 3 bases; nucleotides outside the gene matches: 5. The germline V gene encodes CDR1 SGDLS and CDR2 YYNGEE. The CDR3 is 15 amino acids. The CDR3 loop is CASSVSSGVEETQYF. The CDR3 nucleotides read TGTGCCAGCAGCGTCTCTAGCGGGGTGGAAGAGACCCAGTACTTC.

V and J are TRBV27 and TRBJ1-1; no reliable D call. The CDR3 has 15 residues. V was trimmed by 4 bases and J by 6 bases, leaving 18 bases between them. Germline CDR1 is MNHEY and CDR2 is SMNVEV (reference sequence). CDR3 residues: CASSSTPRAASEAFF. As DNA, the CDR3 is TGTGCCAGCAGTTCCACTCCCCGGGCCGCCTCTGAAGCTTTCTTT.

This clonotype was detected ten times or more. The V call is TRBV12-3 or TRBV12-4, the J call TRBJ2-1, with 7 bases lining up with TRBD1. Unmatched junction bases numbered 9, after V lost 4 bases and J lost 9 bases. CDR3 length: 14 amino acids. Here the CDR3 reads CASSSGTGVSEQFF. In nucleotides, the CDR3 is TGTGCCAGCAGTTCGGGAACAGGGGTCAGTGAGCAGTTCTTC.

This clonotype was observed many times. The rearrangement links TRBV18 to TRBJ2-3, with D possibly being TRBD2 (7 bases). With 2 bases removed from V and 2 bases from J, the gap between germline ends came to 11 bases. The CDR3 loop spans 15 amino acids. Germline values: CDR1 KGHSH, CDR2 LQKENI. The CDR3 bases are TGTGCCAGCTCACCAACGGGGGGCCCCACAGATACGCAGTATTTT. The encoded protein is CASSPTGGPTDTQYF. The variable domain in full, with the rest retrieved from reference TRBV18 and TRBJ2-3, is NAGVMQNPRHLVRRRGQEARLRCSPMKGHSHVYWYRQLPEEGLKFMVYLQKENIIDESGMPKERFSAEFPKEGPSILRIQQVVRGDSAAYFCASSPTGGPTDTQYFGPGTRLTVL.

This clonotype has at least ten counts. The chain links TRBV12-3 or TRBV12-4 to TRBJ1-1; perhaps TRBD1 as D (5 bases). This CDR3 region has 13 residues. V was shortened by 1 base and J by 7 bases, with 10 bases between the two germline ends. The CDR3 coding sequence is TGTGCCAGCAGTTTAGGGGGGTCGAGTGAAGCTTTCTTT. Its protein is CASSLGGSSEAFF.

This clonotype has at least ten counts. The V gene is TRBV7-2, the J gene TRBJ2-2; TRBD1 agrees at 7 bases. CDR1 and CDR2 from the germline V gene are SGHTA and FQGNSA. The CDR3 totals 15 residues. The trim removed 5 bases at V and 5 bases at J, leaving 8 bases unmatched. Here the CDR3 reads CASSQRGPPTGELFF. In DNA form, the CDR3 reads TGTGCCAGCAGCCAGAGGGGGCCTCCAACCGGGGAGCTGTTTTTT.

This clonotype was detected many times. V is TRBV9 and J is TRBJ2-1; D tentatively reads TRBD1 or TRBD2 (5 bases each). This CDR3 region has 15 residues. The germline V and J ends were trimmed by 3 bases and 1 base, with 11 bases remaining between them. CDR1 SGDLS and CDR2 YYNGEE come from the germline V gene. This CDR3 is CASSAGPSSYNEQFF. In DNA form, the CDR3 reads TGTGCCAGCAGCGCGGGACCTTCTTCCTACAATGAGCAGTTCTTC.

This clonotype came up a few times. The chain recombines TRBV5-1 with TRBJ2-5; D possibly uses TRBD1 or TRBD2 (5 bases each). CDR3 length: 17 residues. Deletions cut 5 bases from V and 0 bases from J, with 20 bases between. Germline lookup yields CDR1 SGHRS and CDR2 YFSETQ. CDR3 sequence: CASSPLWKGTDQETQYF. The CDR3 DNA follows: TGCGCCAGCAGTCCCCTCTGGAAAGGGACGGACCAAGAGACCCAGTACTTC.

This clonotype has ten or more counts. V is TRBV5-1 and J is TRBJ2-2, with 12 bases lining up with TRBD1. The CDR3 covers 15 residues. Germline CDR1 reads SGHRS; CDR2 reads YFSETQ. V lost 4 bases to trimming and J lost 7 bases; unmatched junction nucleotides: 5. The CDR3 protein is CASSLGTGGHGELFF. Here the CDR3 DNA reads TGCGCCAGCAGCCTCGGGACAGGGGGCCACGGGGAGCTGTTTTTT. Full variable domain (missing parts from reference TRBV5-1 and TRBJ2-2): KAGVTQTPRYLIKTRGQQVTLSCSPISGHRSVSWYQQTPGQGLQFLFEYFSETQRNKGNFPGRFSGRQFSNSRSEMNVSTLELGDSALYLCASSLGTGGHGELFFGEGSRLTVL.

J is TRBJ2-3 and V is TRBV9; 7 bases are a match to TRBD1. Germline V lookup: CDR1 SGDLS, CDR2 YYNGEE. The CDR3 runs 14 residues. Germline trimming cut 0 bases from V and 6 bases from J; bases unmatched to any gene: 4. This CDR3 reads CASSVEGARDTQYF. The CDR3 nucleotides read TGTGCCAGCAGCGTAGAGGGGGCGCGGGATACGCAGTATTTT.

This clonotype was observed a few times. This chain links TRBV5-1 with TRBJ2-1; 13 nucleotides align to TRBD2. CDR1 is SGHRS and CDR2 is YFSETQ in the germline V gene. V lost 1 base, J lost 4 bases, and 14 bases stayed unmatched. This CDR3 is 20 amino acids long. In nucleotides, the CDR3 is TGCGCCAGCAGCTTGACATTAGGACTAGCGGGGGCTGACGATTACAATGAGCAGTTCTTC. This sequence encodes CASSLTLGLAGADDYNEQFF.

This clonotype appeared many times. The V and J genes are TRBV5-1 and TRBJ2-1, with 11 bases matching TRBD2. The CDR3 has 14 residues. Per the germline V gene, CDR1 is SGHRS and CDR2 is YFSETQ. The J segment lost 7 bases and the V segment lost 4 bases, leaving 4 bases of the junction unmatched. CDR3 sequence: CASSTSGGQNEQFF. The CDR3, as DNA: TGCGCCAGCAGCACTAGCGGGGGCCAGAATGAGCAGTTCTTC.

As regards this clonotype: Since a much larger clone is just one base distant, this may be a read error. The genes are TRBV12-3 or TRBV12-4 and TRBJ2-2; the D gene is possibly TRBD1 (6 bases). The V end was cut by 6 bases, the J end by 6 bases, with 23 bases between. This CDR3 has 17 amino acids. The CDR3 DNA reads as TGTGCCAGCAGCACAGGACGCAGGGGATGGGGCTCCGGGGAGCTGTTTTTT. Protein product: CASSTGRRGWGSGELFF.

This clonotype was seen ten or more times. The CDR3 loop is CASSYSTKSSGYSYNEQFF. DNA of the CDR3: TGTGCCAGCAGTTACTCGACTAAATCGTCGGGCTACAGCTACAATGAGCAGTTCTTC. The J gene is TRBJ2-1, the V gene TRBV6-2 or TRBV6-3, with D possibly matching TRBD2 (5 bases). V lost 0 bases and J lost 3, with 21 bases in between. The CDR3 is 19 residues long. The germline V gene encodes CDR1 MNHEY and CDR2 SVGEGT.

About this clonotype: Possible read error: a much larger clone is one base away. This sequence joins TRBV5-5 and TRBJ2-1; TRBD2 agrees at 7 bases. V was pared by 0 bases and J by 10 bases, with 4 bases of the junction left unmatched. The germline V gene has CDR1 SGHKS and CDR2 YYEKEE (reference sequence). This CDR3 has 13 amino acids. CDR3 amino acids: CASSLVQGGEQFF. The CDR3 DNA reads TGTGCCAGCAGCTTGGTCCAGGGAGGGGAGCAGTTCTTC.